Listed below are T cell receptor beta chains from one sample, sequenced in a study of healthy donors' naive CD4 and CD8 T cells. MiXCR, applied by TCRdb to the reads, yields one record per CDR3 protein. Of approximately 200,000 distinct CDR3 sequences listed, around 74% are singletons. Sample: naive CD4+ and CD8+ T cells sorted from blood, pooled from several donors. These receptors were taken from a pool of human donors in good health; the sample pools cells from several healthy donors. Each CDR3 is given with its conserved first and last residue. The D gene is left open where the match is weak. Not all rows give a size; the values are once, few, many and, for expanded clones, a class.

v_gene,d_gene,abundance,j_gene,CDR3aa,CDR3nt
TRBV29-1,TRBD2,-,TRBJ2-3,CSVPGTNTDTQYF,TGCAGCGTTCCGGGGACTAACACAGATACGCAGTATTTT
TRBV12-5,TRBD2,-,TRBJ2-3,CASGQGLAEAADTQYF,TGTGCTAGTGGCCAAGGACTAGCGGAAGCGGCAGATACGCAGTATTTT
TRBV6-2/TRBV6-3,TRBD2,once,TRBJ2-3,CASSYVAGGADTQYF,TGTGCCAGCAGTTACGTAGCGGGAGGTGCAGATACGCAGTATTTT
TRBV30,TRBD2,-,TRBJ2-3,CAWSALGLAGGPLGTDTQYF,TGTGCCTGGAGTGCCTTGGGACTAGCGGGAGGGCCCCTAGGCACAGATACGCAGTATTTT
TRBV19,-,-,TRBJ2-2,CASSIDRRGVTGELFF,TGTGCCAGTAGTATAGATAGACGCGGGGTCACCGGGGAGCTGTTTTTT
TRBV19,-,few,TRBJ2-4,CASSIAVGDIQYF,TGTGCCAGTAGTATCGCCGTGGGTGACATTCAGTACTTC
TRBV5-1,TRBD1,-,TRBJ2-1,CASSLEGAHGSYNEQFF,TGCGCCAGCAGCTTGGAGGGGGCTCACGGCTCCTACAATGAGCAGTTCTTC
TRBV11-2,-,-,TRBJ2-5,CASSYREETQYF,TGTGCCAGCAGCTACAGGGAAGAGACCCAGTACTTC
TRBV29-1,TRBD1,-,TRBJ2-5,CSVPDRAGGKTQYF,TGCAGCGTGCCGGACAGGGCCGGCGGGAAGACCCAGTACTTC
TRBV11-2,-,-,TRBJ2-5,CASSSEIGRQETQYF,TGTGCCAGCAGCTCAGAAATAGGTCGGCAAGAGACCCAGTACTTC
TRBV30,-,-,TRBJ1-5,CAWSDGQPNQPQHF,TGTGCCTGGAGTGACGGTCAGCCGAATCAGCCCCAGCATTTT
TRBV29-1,-,once,TRBJ2-7,CSALSTVYEQYF,TGCAGCGCCCTATCGACAGTTTACGAGCAGTACTTC
TRBV29-1,-,few,TRBJ2-7,CSVVAGFEQYF,TGCAGCGTTGTGGCAGGGTTCGAGCAGTACTTC
TRBV29-1,TRBD1,-,TRBJ2-6,CSGWTGDAGANVLTF,TGCAGCGGATGGACAGGAGACGCAGGGGCCAACGTCCTGACTTTC
TRBV29-1,-,-,TRBJ2-1,CSVDGSTYNEQFF,TGCAGCGTTGACGGGAGTACCTACAATGAGCAGTTCTTC
TRBV27,TRBD2,few,TRBJ2-7,CASSPGTSRWGEQYF,TGTGCCAGCAGTCCCGGGACTAGCCGCTGGGGAGAGCAGTACTTC
TRBV13,-,-,TRBJ2-1,CASSQPTLVTGTYNEQFF,TGTGCCAGCAGTCAACCCACCCTCGTAACTGGAACTTACAATGAGCAGTTCTTC
TRBV30,-,-,TRBJ1-1,CAWTTRDTEAFF,TGTGCCTGGACCACTAGGGACACTGAAGCTTTCTTT
TRBV19,TRBD2,-,TRBJ2-3,CASSMSASGDTQYF,TGTGCCAGTAGTATGTCGGCTAGCGGCGATACGCAGTATTTT
TRBV29-1,-,-,TRBJ2-7,CSVPRDRSSYEQYF,TGCAGCGTCCCCCGGGACCGAAGCTCCTACGAGCAGTACTTC
TRBV29-1,-,-,TRBJ2-1,CSAYPNEAQYNEQFF,TGCAGCGCTTACCCCAACGAGGCACAGTACAATGAGCAGTTCTTC
TRBV5-4,TRBD2,-,TRBJ2-1,CASSYSGSGGPYNEQFF,TGTGCCAGCAGCTATTCGGGTAGCGGGGGGCCCTACAATGAGCAGTTCTTC
TRBV4-3,-,-,TRBJ2-1,CASSQDGLAHNEQFF,TGCGCCAGCAGCCAAGATGGGCTAGCCCACAATGAGCAGTTCTTC
TRBV6-5,-,-,TRBJ2-5,CASSYVSQETRYF,TGTGCCAGCAGTTACGTATCCCAAGAGACCCGGTACTTC
TRBV13,TRBD2,few,TRBJ2-7,CASTSDSGRAIEQYF,TGTGCCAGCACCTCGGATAGCGGGAGGGCCATCGAGCAGTACTTC
TRBV5-1,-,-,TRBJ2-3,CASSYPSLSTDTQYF,TGCGCCAGCAGCTACCCTAGTTTGAGCACAGATACGCAGTATTTT
TRBV29-1,TRBD2,-,TRBJ2-1,CSVEGVGLAGVDYNEQFF,TGCAGCGTTGAAGGGGTAGGACTAGCGGGAGTAGACTACAATGAGCAGTTCTTC
TRBV7-8,TRBD1,-,TRBJ2-7,CASSPDRGREQYF,TGTGCCAGCAGCCCGGACAGGGGTCGGGAGCAGTACTTC
TRBV5-6,-,-,TRBJ2-3,CASSLWSGITDTQYF,TGTGCCAGCAGCTTGTGGTCCGGGATCACAGATACGCAGTATTTT
TRBV15,-,-,TRBJ2-7,CATSRGQLSYEQYF,TGTGCCACCAGCAGAGGCCAGCTCTCCTACGAGCAGTACTTC
TRBV29-1,TRBD1,-,TRBJ2-7,CSVGGTGGGEQYF,TGCAGCGTTGGGGGGACAGGGGGCGGCGAGCAGTACTTC
TRBV6-5,-,few,TRBJ2-6,CASSYFVGANVLTF,TGTGCCAGCAGTTATTTCGTGGGGGCCAACGTCCTGACTTTC
TRBV6-5,-,-,TRBJ2-7,CASSYSKQGSTYEQYF,TGTGCCAGCAGTTACTCGAAGCAGGGTTCAACCTACGAGCAGTACTTC
TRBV12-3/TRBV12-4,TRBD2,-,TRBJ2-1,CASSLDLWLAGVKGNEQFF,TGTGCCAGCAGTTTAGATTTGTGGCTAGCGGGAGTCAAGGGGAATGAGCAGTTCTTC
TRBV11-2,-,-,TRBJ1-5,CASSLARRDQPQHF,TGTGCCAGCAGCTTAGCAAGGAGGGATCAGCCCCAGCATTTT
TRBV5-6,-,-,TRBJ2-2,CASSTPSREITGELFF,TGTGCCAGCAGCACCCCTTCTCGGGAGATCACCGGGGAGCTGTTTTTT
TRBV29-1,-,-,TRBJ2-1,CSVEVGFGINEQFF,TGCAGCGTTGAAGTTGGGTTTGGGATCAATGAGCAGTTCTTC
TRBV7-8,TRBD1,-,TRBJ2-3,CASSSETGITDTQYF,TGTGCCAGCAGCTCCGAGACAGGGATTACAGATACGCAGTATTTT
TRBV19,-,once,TRBJ2-5,CASSDPANPGTQYF,TGTGCCAGTAGCGATCCAGCGAACCCAGGGACCCAGTACTTC
TRBV18,-,-,TRBJ1-3,CASSPRQTGNTIYF,TGTGCCAGCTCACCACGCCAGACTGGAAACACCATATATTTT
TRBV27,-,few,TRBJ2-7,CASSLRGTSYEQYF,TGTGCCAGCAGTTTACGGGGAACCTCCTACGAGCAGTACTTC
TRBV25-1,-,-,TRBJ1-3,CASSEAAGNTIYF,TGTGCCAGCAGTGAGGCAGCTGGAAACACCATATATTTT